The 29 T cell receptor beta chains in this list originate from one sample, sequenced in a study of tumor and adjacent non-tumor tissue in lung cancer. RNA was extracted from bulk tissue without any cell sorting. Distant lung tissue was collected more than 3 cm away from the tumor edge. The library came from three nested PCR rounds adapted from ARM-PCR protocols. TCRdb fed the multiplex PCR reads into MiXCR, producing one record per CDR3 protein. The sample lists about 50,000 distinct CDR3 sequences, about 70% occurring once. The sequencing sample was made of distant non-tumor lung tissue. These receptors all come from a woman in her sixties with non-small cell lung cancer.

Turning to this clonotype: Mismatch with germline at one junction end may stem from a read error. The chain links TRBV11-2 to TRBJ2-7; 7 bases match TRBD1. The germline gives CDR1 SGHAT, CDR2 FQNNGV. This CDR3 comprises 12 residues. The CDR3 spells CASRNRGYEQHF. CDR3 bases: TGTGCCAGCAGGAACAGGGGCTACGAGCAGCACTTC.

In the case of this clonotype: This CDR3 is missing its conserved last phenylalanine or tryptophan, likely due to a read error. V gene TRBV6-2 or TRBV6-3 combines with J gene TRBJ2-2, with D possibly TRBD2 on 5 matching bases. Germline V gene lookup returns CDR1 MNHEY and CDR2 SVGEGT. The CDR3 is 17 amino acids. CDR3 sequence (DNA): TGTACCAGCAGTTACACCAAACAGAGGGCCAACACCGGGGAGCTGTTTCTT. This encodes CTSSYTKQRANTGELFL.

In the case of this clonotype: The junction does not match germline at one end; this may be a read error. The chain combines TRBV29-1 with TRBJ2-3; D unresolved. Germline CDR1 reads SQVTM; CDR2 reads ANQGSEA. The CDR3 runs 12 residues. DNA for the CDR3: TGCAGCGCGAGTACGTCGACCGATACGCTGTATTTT. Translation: CSASTSTDTLYF.

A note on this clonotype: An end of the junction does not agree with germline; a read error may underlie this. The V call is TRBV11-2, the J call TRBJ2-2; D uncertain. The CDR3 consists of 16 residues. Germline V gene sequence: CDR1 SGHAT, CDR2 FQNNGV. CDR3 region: CASGLILAAHTGELFF. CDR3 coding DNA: TGTGCCAGCGGCTTAATATTGGCGGCACACACCGGGGAGCTGTTTTTT.

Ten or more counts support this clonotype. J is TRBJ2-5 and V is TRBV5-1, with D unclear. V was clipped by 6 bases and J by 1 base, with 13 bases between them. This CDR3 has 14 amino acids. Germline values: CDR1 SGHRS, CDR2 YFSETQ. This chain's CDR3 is CASNPSKGQETQYF. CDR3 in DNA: TGCGCCAGCAACCCGTCTAAGGGCCAAGAGACCCAGTACTTC.

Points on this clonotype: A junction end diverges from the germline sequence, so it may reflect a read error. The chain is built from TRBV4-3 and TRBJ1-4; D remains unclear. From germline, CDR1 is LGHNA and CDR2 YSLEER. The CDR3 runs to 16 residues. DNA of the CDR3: TGCGCCAGCAGGCAAGATGTGAGGGTGACTAATGAAAAACTGTTTTTT. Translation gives CASRQDVRVTNEKLFF.

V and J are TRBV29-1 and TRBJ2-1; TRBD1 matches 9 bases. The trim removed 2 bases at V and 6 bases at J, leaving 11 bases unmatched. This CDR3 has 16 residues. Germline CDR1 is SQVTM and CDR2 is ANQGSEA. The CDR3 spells CSVELEVTGGFNEQFF. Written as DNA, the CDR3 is TGCAGCGTTGAATTGGAGGTCACAGGGGGCTTCAATGAGCAGTTCTTC.

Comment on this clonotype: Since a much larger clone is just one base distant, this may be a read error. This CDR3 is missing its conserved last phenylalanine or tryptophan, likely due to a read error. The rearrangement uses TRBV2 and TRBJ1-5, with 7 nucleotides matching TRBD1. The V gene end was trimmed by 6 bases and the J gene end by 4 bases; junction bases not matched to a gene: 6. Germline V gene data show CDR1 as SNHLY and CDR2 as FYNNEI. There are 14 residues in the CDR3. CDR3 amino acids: CASRRQGGNQPQHY. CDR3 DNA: TGTGCCAGCAGGAGACAGGGAGGGAATCAGCCCCAGCATTAT.

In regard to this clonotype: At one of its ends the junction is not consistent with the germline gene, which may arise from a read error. The DNA of the CDR3 is TGTACCAGCAGCTTAGCCAGCAACATTGAAGCTTTCTTT. Its translation is CTSSLASNIEAFF. This chain joins TRBV11-2 and TRBJ1-1; D remains ambiguous. From germline, CDR1 is SGHAT and CDR2 FQNNGV. The CDR3 is 13 residues long.

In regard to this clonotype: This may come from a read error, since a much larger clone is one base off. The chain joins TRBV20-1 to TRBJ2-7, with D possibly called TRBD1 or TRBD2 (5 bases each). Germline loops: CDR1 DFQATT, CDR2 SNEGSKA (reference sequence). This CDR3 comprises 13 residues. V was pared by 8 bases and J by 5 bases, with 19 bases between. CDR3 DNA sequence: TGCAGTATCATCAGGGAGAGGGTCGACGAGCAGTACTTC. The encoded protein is CSIIRERVDEQYF.

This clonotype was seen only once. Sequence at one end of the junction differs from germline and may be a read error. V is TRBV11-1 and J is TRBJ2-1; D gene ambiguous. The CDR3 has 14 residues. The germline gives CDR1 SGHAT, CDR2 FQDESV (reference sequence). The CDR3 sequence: CGSSRAGGYDEQFF. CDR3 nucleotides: TGTGGCAGCAGCCGGGCCGGTGGATACGATGAGCAGTTCTTC. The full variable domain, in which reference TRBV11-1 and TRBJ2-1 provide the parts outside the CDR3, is EAEVAQSPRYKITEKSQAVAFWCDPISGHATLYWYRQILGQGPELLVQFQDESVVDDSQLPKDRFSAERLKGVDSTLKIQPAELGDSAMYLCGSSRAGGYDEQFFGPGTRLTVL.

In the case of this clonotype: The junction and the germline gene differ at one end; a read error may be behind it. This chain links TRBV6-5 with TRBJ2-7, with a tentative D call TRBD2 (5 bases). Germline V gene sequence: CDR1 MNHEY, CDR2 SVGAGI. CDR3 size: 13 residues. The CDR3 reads CASSYSPGNEQYF. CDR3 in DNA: TGTGCCAGCAGTTATTCCCCGGGAAACGAGCAATACTTC.

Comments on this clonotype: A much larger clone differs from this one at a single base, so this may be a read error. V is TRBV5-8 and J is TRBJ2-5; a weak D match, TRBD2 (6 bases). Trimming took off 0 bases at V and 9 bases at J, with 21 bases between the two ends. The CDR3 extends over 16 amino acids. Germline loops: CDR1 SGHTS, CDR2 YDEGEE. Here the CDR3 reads CASSLDVGRRGESQYF. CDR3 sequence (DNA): TGTGCCAGCAGCTTGGATGTAGGGCGGCGCGGGGAGTCCCAGTACTTC.

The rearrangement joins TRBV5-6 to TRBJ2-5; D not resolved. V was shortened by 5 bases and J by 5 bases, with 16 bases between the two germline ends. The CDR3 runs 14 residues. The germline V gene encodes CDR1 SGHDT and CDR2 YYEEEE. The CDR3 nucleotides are TGTGCCAGCAGTCCCGACTTATATACGGAGACCCAGTACTTC. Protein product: CASSPDLYTETQYF.

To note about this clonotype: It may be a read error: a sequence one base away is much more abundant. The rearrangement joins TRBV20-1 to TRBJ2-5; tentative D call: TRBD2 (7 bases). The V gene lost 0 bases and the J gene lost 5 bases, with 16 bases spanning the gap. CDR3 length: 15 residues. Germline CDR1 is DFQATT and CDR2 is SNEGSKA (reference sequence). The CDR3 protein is CSARDVSGGGETQYF. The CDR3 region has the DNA TGCAGTGCTAGAGATGTATCGGGGGGCGGGGAGACCCAGTACTTC.

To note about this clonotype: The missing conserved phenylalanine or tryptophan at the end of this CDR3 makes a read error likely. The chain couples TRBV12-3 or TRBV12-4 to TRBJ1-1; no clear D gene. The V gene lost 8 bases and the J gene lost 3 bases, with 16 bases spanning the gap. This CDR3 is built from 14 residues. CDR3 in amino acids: CASGLAGGYTEAFI. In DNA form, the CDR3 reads TGTGCCAGCGGCTTGGCGGGAGGATACACTGAAGCTTTCATT.

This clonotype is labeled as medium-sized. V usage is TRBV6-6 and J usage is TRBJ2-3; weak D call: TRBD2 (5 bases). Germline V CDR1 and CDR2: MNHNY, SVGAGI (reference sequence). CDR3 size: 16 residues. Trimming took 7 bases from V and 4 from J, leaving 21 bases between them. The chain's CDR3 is CASTLIAGGSADTQYF. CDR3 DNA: TGTGCCAGCACCCTCATAGCTGGAGGTAGCGCAGATACGCAGTATTTT.

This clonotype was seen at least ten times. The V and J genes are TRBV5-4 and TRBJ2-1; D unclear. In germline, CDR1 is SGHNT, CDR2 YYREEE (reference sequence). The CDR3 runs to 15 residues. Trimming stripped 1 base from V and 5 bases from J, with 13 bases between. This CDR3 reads CASSLWQVPHNEQFF. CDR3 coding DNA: TGTGCCAGCAGCTTGTGGCAGGTCCCCCACAATGAGCAGTTCTTC.

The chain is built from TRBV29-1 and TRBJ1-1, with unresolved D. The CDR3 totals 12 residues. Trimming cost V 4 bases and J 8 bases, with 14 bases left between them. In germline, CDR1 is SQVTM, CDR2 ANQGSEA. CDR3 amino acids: CSVGVWRTEAFF. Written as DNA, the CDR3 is TGCAGCGTTGGGGTATGGCGCACAGAAGCTTTCTTT.

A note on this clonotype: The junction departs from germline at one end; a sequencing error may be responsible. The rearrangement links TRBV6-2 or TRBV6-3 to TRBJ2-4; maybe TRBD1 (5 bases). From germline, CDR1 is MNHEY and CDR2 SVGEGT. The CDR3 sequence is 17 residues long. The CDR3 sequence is CASSYTLSGIAKNIQCF. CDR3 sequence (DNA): TGTGCCAGCAGTTACACATTGTCAGGGATCGCCAAAAACATTCAGTGCTTC.

The CDR3 DNA sequence: TGTGCCAGCAGCCAGGCCGGTGGATTCGATGTGCAGTTCTTC. Translated: CASSQAGGFDVQFF. The V gene is TRBV11-1, the J gene TRBJ2-1; no reliable D call. The CDR3 sequence is 14 residues long. The V end lost 5 bases, the J end lost 12 bases, and 20 bases lay between the germline ends. Germline CDR1 is SGHAT and CDR2 is FQDESV (reference sequence).

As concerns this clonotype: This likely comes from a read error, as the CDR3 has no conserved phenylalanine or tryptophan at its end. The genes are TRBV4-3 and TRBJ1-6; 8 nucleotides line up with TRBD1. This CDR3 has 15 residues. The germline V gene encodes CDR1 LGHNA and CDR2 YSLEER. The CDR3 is CASSLYRDRSSPLHL. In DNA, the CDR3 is TGCGCCAGTAGCCTCTACCGGGACAGGAGTTCACCCCTCCACCTT.

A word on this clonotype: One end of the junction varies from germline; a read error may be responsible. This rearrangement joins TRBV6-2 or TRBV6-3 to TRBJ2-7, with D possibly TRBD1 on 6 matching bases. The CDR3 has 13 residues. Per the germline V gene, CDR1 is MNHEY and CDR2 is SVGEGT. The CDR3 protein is CASRRQESYDQYF. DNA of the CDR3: TGTGCCAGCAGAAGACAGGAATCCTACGACCAGTACTTC.

CDR3 bases: TGTGCCATCAGCGCCCAGGGAGAGGAGGAGACCCAGTACTTC. Amino acids: CAISAQGEEETQYF. The chain joins TRBV6-5 to TRBJ2-5; either TRBD1 or TRBD2 may supply D (5 bases each). CDR1 and CDR2 from the germline V gene are MNHEY and SVGAGI. Trimming pared 10 bases from V and 5 bases from J, leaving 20 bases between. The CDR3 covers 14 residues.

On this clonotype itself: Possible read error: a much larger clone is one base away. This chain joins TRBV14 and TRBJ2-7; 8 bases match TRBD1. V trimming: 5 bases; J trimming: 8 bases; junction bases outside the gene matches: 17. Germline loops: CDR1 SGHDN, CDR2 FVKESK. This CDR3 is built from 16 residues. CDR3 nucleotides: TGTGCCAGCAGCACTTACAGGGGGATTAATCTAAGCAAGCAGTACTTC. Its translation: CASSTYRGINLSKQYF.

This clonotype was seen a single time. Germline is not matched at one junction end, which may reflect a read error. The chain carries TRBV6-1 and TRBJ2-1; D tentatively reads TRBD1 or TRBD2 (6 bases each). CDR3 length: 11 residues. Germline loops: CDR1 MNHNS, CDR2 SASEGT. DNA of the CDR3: TGCGCCAGCATGGCCCTATCGGGGGCGTTCTTC. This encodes CASMALSGAFF.

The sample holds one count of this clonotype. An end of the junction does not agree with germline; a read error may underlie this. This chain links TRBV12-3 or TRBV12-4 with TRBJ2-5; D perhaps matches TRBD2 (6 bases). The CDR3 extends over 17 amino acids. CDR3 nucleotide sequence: TGTTCCAGCAGTTTCGGGCTTCTAGGCGGGGAAGAAGAGACCCTGTACTTC. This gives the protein CSSSFGLLGGEEETLYF.

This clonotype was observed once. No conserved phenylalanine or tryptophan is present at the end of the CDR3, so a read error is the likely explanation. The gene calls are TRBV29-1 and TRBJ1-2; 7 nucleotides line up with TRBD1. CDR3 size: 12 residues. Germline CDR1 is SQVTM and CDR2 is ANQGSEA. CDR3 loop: CSIEGQTDGYTI. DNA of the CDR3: TGCAGCATTGAGGGACAGACTGATGGCTACACCATC.

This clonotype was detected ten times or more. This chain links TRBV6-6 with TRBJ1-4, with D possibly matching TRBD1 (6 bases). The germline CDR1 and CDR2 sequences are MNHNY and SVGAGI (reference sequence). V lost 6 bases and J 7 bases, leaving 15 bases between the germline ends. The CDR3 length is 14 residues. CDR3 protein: CASSRGGGSEKLFF. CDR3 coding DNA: TGTGCCAGCAGCCGAGGGGGGGGCTCTGAAAAACTGTTTTTT.